Listed here is a single T cell receptor (beta chain). Germline CDR1 and CDR2: GTSNPN and SVGIG (reference sequence). The CDR3 extends over 14 amino acids. The V gene lost 0 bases and the J gene lost 2 bases, with 8 bases spanning the gap. These data originate in a study of control samples from healthy donors and cancer patients. Libraries were prepared by immunoSEQ multiplex PCR; TCRdb keeps only in-frame clonotypes and omits some of them. The sample has about 55,000 clones, 85% to 95% seen once. The origin of this receptor is a man in his thirties or forties in good health. Material: blood. The V gene is TRBV30, the J gene TRBJ2-4, with D perhaps TRBD1 (6 bases). CDR3 sequence reads: CAWSVRGTKNIQYF. CDR3 in DNA: TGTGCCTGGAGTGTCAGGGGAACCAAAAACATTCAGTACTTC.